This T cell receptor beta chain was recovered during a study of cytomegalovirus exposure and HLA in healthy donors. Each donor was healthy, and each was a bone marrow donor. 13 Jbeta primers and 60 Vbeta primers were used for the PCR. Sequencing was performed with immunoSEQ multiplex PCR; in TCRdb, only in-frame clones are kept and a portion is missing. The table lists 75,000 to 90,000 clones, around 79% of them singletons. In germline, CDR1 is SGHRS, CDR2 YFSETQ. This CDR3 spans 13 amino acids. The TCR originated in a male donor in good health and CMV-seropositive. The chain has TRBV5-1 and TRBJ2-5; D perhaps matches TRBD1 (5 bases). The tail of the sequence fits TRBJ2-7 better, so the J call may be wrong. The sample comprised PBMCs. DNA of the CDR3: TGCGCCAGCACCGTTCAGGGTTCCTACGAGCAGTACTTC. Residues: CASTVQGSYEQYF.